This TCR beta chain stems from a study of blood T cell repertoires in COVID-19. The CDR3 runs to 12 residues. V was pared by 3 bases and J by 14 bases, with 5 bases of the junction left unmatched. From germline, CDR1 is LGHDT and CDR2 YNNKEL (reference sequence). Libraries were prepared by immunoSEQ multiplex PCR; TCRdb keeps only in-frame clonotypes and omits some of them. The sample shows some 380,000 clones, approximately 85% of them seen only once. The chain is built from TRBV3-1 (or the pseudogene TRBV3-2) and TRBJ1-4, with 8 bases matching TRBD1. The receptor's source is a woman aged 40 to 49 with acute COVID-19. Sequencing used PBMCs or T cells enriched from blood (not recorded which). The CDR3 sequence: CASSQDRVGLFF. DNA of the CDR3: TGTGCCAGCAGCCAGGACAGGGTTGGGCTGTTTTTT.